The 32 T cell receptor beta chains below were found in one sample sequenced in a study of blood T cell repertoires in COVID-19 (dated by TCRdb to 2020 to 2022). Libraries were constructed by the immunoSEQ multiplex PCR assay. TCRdb holds this immuneACCESS table with in-frame rearrangements only. Some clones are missing; in checked studies, unresolved V genes explain under half, and the rest has no known cause. The sample table shows roughly 190,000 clones, and 87% are seen once. Jointly, the top ten make up roughly a fifth of the sample. Sequencing was carried out using peripheral blood. The receptors shown here come from a man aged 55-75 years with active or convalescent COVID-19.

This chain connects TRBV4-2 to TRBJ1-4, with D possibly matching TRBD1 (5 bases). The ends were cut back, 1 base at V and 8 bases at J, with 8 bases in the middle. CDR3 size: 13 residues. CDR1 is LGHNA and CDR2 is YNFKEQ in the germline V gene. The CDR3 nucleotides are TGTGCCAGCAGCCAAGTACAGGCAGAAAAACTGTTTTTT. It encodes CASSQVQAEKLFF.

The chain uses TRBV6-5 and TRBJ2-7, with 7 bases aligning to TRBD1. The CDR3 is 15 amino acids. CDR1 is MNHEY and CDR2 is SVGAGI in the germline V gene. J lost 3 bases, V lost 8 bases, and 13 bases had no gene match. CDR3 DNA: TGTGCCAGCGGACGGGCGGCAGGGGGTATCTACGAGCAGTACTTC. This translates into CASGRAAGGIYEQYF.

This clone was seen just once. The chain's CDR3 is CASSLSGQNYGYTF. The CDR3 bases are TGTGCCAGCAGCCTCTCGGGACAAAACTATGGCTACACCTTC. This chain links TRBV9 with TRBJ1-2, with D perhaps matching TRBD1 (6 bases). V was clipped by 4 bases and J by 2 bases, with 12 bases between them. The V gene's germline CDR1 is SGDLS and CDR2 YYNGEE. The CDR3 runs 14 residues. The full variable domain, completed using reference TRBV9 and TRBJ1-2, is DSGVTQTPKHLITATGQRVTLRCSPRSGDLSVYWYQQSLDQGLQFLIQYYNGEERAKGNILERFSAQQFPDLHSELNLSSLELGDSALYFCASSLSGQNYGYTFGSGTRLTVV.

The V call is TRBV2, the J call TRBJ2-7, with 7 bases lining up with TRBD2. V was pared by 4 bases and J by 5 bases, with 11 bases of the junction left unmatched. The CDR3 loop spans 15 amino acids. CDR1 SNHLY and CDR2 FYNNEI come from the germline V gene. The CDR3 loop reads CASSGGVKREDEQYF. DNA of the CDR3: TGTGCCAGCAGTGGAGGGGTAAAACGGGAGGACGAGCAGTACTTC.

V usage is TRBV5-4 and J usage is TRBJ1-3, with TRBD1 identical over 10 bases. Trimming removed 3 bases from V and 0 bases from J; junction bases left unmatched: 3. Looked up from germline, CDR1 is SGHNT and CDR2 is YYREEE (reference sequence). The CDR3 totals 16 residues. The CDR3 DNA reads TGTGCCAGCAGCTGGGACAGGGGCAACTCTGGAAACACCATATATTTT. The encoded protein is CASSWDRGNSGNTIYF.

V gene TRBV19 combines with J gene TRBJ2-7; 8 bases are a match to TRBD1. The CDR3 is 13 amino acids. Trimming at V came to 6 bases and at J to 7 bases, leaving 8 bases not matched to a gene. The germline gives CDR1 LNHDA, CDR2 SQIVND (reference sequence). The CDR3 region has the DNA TGTGCCAGTAGACCCCAGGGGGCGCGGGAGCAGTACTTC. This translates into CASRPQGAREQYF. Complete variable domain (other parts from reference TRBV19 and TRBJ2-7): DGGITQSPKYLFRKEGQNVTLSCEQNLNHDAMYWYRQDPGQGLRLIYYSQIVNDFQKGDIAEGYSVSREKKESFPLTVTSAQKNPTAFYLCASRPQGAREQYFGPGTRLTVT.

V usage is TRBV4-1 and J usage is TRBJ2-7; 8 nucleotides match TRBD1. This CDR3 spans 16 amino acids. Germline trimming cut 6 bases from V and 2 bases from J; bases unmatched to any gene: 12. Per germline, CDR1 MGHRA and CDR2 YSYEKL. Here the CDR3 reads CASSLVRGLSPYEQYF. The CDR3 DNA sequence: TGCGCCAGCAGTCTAGTCAGGGGGCTATCTCCCTACGAGCAGTACTTC.

This clone appeared once. This chain uses TRBV5-4 with TRBJ1-6, with 10 bases aligning to TRBD1. Germline assignment: CDR1 SGHNT and CDR2 YYREEE (reference sequence). The ends lost 4 bases at V and 8 bases at J; junction bases unmatched: 6. This CDR3 has 15 residues. The CDR3 region has the DNA TGTGCCAGCAGCAAAGGACAGGGGGAATATTCACCCCTCCACTTT. Its protein product is CASSKGQGEYSPLHF.

CDR3 nucleotide sequence: TGCAGCGTAGTGCGGGGGAACACTGAAGCTTTCTTT. This codes for CSVVRGNTEAFF. The J gene is TRBJ1-1, the V gene TRBV29-1; D remains ambiguous. Trimming left V 6 bases short and J 1 base short, with 9 bases between. The CDR3 contains 12 residues. Germline CDR1 and CDR2: SQVTM and ANQGSEA.

The genes are TRBV5-1 and TRBJ1-2; TRBD1 is a possible D gene (6 bases). CDR1 and CDR2 (germline): SGHRS, YFSETQ. Trimming removed 3 bases from V and 1 base from J, with 10 bases in between. The CDR3 has 14 residues. Here the CDR3 reads CASSYREGNYGYTF. The CDR3, as DNA: TGCGCCAGCAGCTACAGGGAGGGTAACTATGGCTACACCTTC. Looking up the rest from reference TRBV5-1 and TRBJ1-2 gives the full variable domain: KAGVTQTPRYLIKTRGQQVTLSCSPISGHRSVSWYQQTPGQGLQFLFEYFSETQRNKGNFPGRFSGRQFSNSRSEMNVSTLELGDSALYLCASSYREGNYGYTFGSGTRLTVV.

This chain uses TRBV18 with TRBJ1-1; D is unresolved. V was trimmed by 2 bases and J by 3 bases, leaving 10 bases between them. CDR3 length equals 14 residues. From germline, CDR1 is KGHSH and CDR2 LQKENI. The CDR3 reads CASSPAHLDTEAFF. DNA of the CDR3: TGTGCCAGCTCACCAGCTCACTTGGACACTGAAGCTTTCTTT.

The rearrangement uses TRBV4-1 and TRBJ2-3, with TRBD1 identical over 8 bases. This CDR3 comprises 14 residues. V shed 3 bases, J shed 4 bases, and the junction held 3 bases outside the gene matches. Germline CDR1 and CDR2: MGHRA and YSYEKL. CDR3 nucleotide sequence: TGCGCCAGCAGCCAGCGGACAGGGCCAGATACGCAGTATTTT. Translated, it gives CASSQRTGPDTQYF.

This clone occurred a few times. The chain uses TRBV24-1 and TRBJ2-1; D is uncertain. Germline-derived CDR1 and CDR2 are KGHDR and SFDVKD. V dropped 0 bases and J dropped 0 bases, with 8 bases sitting between them. This CDR3 is built from 16 residues. CDR3: CATSDLTAVSYNEQFF. In DNA, the CDR3 is TGTGCCACCAGTGATTTGACAGCCGTCTCCTACAATGAGCAGTTCTTC.

Only a few counts were recorded for this clone. The V gene is TRBV7-6, the J gene TRBJ2-7; D is unresolved. The CDR3 has 16 amino acids. The germline V gene encodes CDR1 SGHVS and CDR2 FNYEAQ. Trimming shortened V by 5 bases and J by 1 base, and 18 bases separated the two germline ends. The CDR3 DNA reads TGTGCCAGCAGCACCCTGAGTGGGCTCCGTTCCTACGAGCAGTACTTC. Translation: CASSTLSGLRSYEQYF.

The rearrangement uses TRBV5-4 and TRBJ2-4, with TRBD1 identical over 8 bases. The CDR3 loop spans 15 amino acids. The ends lost 3 bases at V and 1 base at J; junction bases unmatched: 3. The germline CDR1 and CDR2 sequences are SGHNT and YYREEE (reference sequence). The CDR3 here is CASSSQGEAKNIQYF. DNA of the CDR3: TGTGCCAGCAGCTCACAGGGGGAGGCCAAAAACATTCAGTACTTC.

The chain joins TRBV7-3 to TRBJ1-2; a possible D gene is TRBD1 (6 bases). This CDR3 spans 15 amino acids. Germline CDR1 and CDR2: SGHTA and FQGTGA. The germline V and J ends were trimmed by 4 bases and 6 bases, with 18 bases remaining between them. In nucleotides, the CDR3 is TGTGCCAGCAGCTCGGGACACCAAGCATTCCATGGCTACACCTTC. It is translated as CASSSGHQAFHGYTF.

The V and J genes are TRBV5-4 and TRBJ2-4; the D gene is possibly TRBD2 (5 bases). The V and J ends lost 2 bases and 5 bases respectively, with 14 bases between them. In germline, CDR1 is SGHNT, CDR2 YYREEE (reference sequence). This CDR3 spans 15 amino acids. In nucleotides, the CDR3 is TGTGCCAGCAGCTTTGGAATGGAGGCCCAAAACATTCAGTACTTC. Protein: CASSFGMEAQNIQYF.

The V gene is TRBV2, the J gene TRBJ2-3; the match to TRBD2 covers 10 bases. J was trimmed by 2 bases and V by 4 bases; bases with no gene match: 3. This CDR3 region has 15 residues. Germline V gene lookup returns CDR1 SNHLY and CDR2 FYNNEI. CDR3 residues: CASSGLAGITDTQYF. CDR3 nucleotide sequence: TGTGCCAGCAGTGGACTAGCGGGCATCACAGATACGCAGTATTTT.

Written as DNA, the CDR3 is TGTGCCAGCAGAAAATACCGGGACAGGGGGCAGGGAAACACCATATATTTT. This encodes CASRKYRDRGQGNTIYF. The chain links TRBV2 to TRBJ1-3; 12 bases fit TRBD1. Germline CDR1 is SNHLY and CDR2 is FYNNEI. The V segment lost 6 bases and the J segment 4 bases; nucleotides outside the gene matches: 10. CDR3 length: 17 amino acids. The full variable domain, in which reference TRBV2 and TRBJ1-3 provide the parts outside the CDR3, is EPEVTQTPSHQVTQMGQEVILRCVPISNHLYFYWYRQILGQKVEFLVSFYNNEISEKSEIFDDQFSVERPDGSNFTLKIRSTKLEDSAMYFCASRKYRDRGQGNTIYFGEGSWLTVV.

V gene TRBV2 combines with J gene TRBJ2-5, with 7 bases aligning to TRBD1. This CDR3 has 16 residues. With V trimmed by 4 bases and J by 5 bases, 13 bases remained unmatched. Germline assignment: CDR1 SNHLY and CDR2 FYNNEI. The CDR3 coding sequence is TGTGCCAGCAGTGTTCGGAACAGGGGCTTAGGGGAGACCCAGTACTTC. Translated: CASSVRNRGLGETQYF.

This chain connects TRBV4-2 to TRBJ2-2, with D possibly TRBD2 on 6 matching bases. Deletions cut 3 bases from V and 6 bases from J, with 14 bases between. The CDR3 totals 15 residues. Germline loops: CDR1 LGHNA, CDR2 YNFKEQ. The CDR3 bases are TGTGCCAGCAGCCAGACTAGATCGTCCGCCGGGGAGCTGTTTTTT. Encoded protein: CASSQTRSSAGELFF.

The chain couples TRBV11-3 to TRBJ2-1, with 7 nucleotides matching TRBD1. CDR1 and CDR2 (germline): SGHNT, YENEEA. V trimming: 5 bases; J trimming: 0 bases; junction bases outside the gene matches: 7. The CDR3 has 16 amino acids. CDR3 in DNA: TGTGCCAGCAGCCCGCCTGGGACAGTCTCCTACAATGAGCAGTTCTTC. Translated: CASSPPGTVSYNEQFF. The full variable domain, with the rest looked up from reference TRBV11-3 and TRBJ2-1, is EAGVVQSPRYKIIEKKQPVAFWCNPISGHNTLYWYLQNLGQGPELLIRYENEEAVDDSQLPKDRFSAERLKGVDSTLKIQPAELGDSAVYLCASSPPGTVSYNEQFFGPGTRLTVL.

This chain joins TRBV4-2 and TRBJ1-6, with D maybe TRBD1 (5 bases). Germline lookup yields CDR1 LGHNA and CDR2 YNFKEQ. This CDR3 comprises 17 residues. Trimming removed 1 base at V and 3 bases at J, with 13 bases between. CDR3 in DNA: TGTGCCAGCAGCCAAGGACCGACAGAGGACTATAATTCACCCCTCCACTTT. It translates to CASSQGPTEDYNSPLHF.

This chain links TRBV6-5 with TRBJ2-7, with D perhaps TRBD1 (6 bases). This CDR3 has 15 residues. V lost 4 bases and J 2 bases, leaving 15 bases between the germline ends. Per the germline V gene, CDR1 is MNHEY and CDR2 is SVGAGI. The CDR3 is CASSFGEGGTYEQYF. Here the CDR3 DNA reads TGTGCCAGCAGTTTCGGAGAAGGGGGTACCTACGAGCAGTACTTC.

This rearrangement joins TRBV5-1 to TRBJ2-6, with 7 positions matching TRBD1. The CDR3 consists of 16 residues. V gave up 6 bases and J gave up 2 bases; unmatched junction bases: 8. The germline gives CDR1 SGHRS, CDR2 YFSETQ. The CDR3, as DNA: TGCGCCAGCACCGGGTCCACAGGGGCTGGGGCCAACGTCCTGACTTTC. It specifies CASTGSTGAGANVLTF.

The chain has TRBV7-2 and TRBJ2-3; D is unclear. This CDR3 spans 15 amino acids. Germline V gives CDR1 SGHTA, CDR2 FQGNSA. Trimming pared 5 bases from V and 4 bases from J, leaving 16 bases between. The CDR3 spells CASSLSLHSADTQYF. In DNA form, the CDR3 reads TGTGCCAGCAGCCTTTCCTTACATTCAGCAGATACGCAGTATTTT.

The chain has TRBV2 and TRBJ2-2; 7 bases align to TRBD2. There are 15 residues in the CDR3. CDR1 SNHLY and CDR2 FYNNEI come from the germline V gene. Trimming removed 6 bases from V and 4 bases from J; junction bases left unmatched: 8. Here the CDR3 DNA reads TGTGCCAGCAGGGAGTGGGGGGGGACCACCGGGGAGCTGTTTTTT. It codes for CASREWGGTTGELFF.

V gene TRBV5-5 combines with J gene TRBJ2-7; 8 nucleotides match TRBD2. Germline lookup yields CDR1 SGHKS and CDR2 YYEKEE (reference sequence). The V and J ends lost 0 bases and 3 bases, in that order; junction bases with no gene match: 8. The CDR3 length is 16 residues. The CDR3 nucleotides are TGTGCCAGCAGCTTGGCCAAAGCGGGGGTTTACTACGAGCAGTACTTC. This gives the protein CASSLAKAGVYYEQYF.

This clone has more than one count but fewer than ten. This sequence joins TRBV7-2 and TRBJ2-7, with D possibly matching TRBD1 (5 bases). Germline CDR1 and CDR2: SGHTA and FQGNSA. The V gene lost 2 bases and the J gene lost 1 base, with 18 bases spanning the gap. The CDR3 spans 17 residues. CDR3 DNA sequence: TGTGCCAGCAGCTTAAGACAGCTCCCACCAACATCCTACGAGCAGTACTTC. Translation gives CASSLRQLPPTSYEQYF.

The chain recombines TRBV3-1 (or the pseudogene TRBV3-2) with TRBJ2-1; 9 positions match TRBD1. Germline loops: CDR1 LGHDT, CDR2 YNNKEL (reference sequence). V trimming: 4 bases; J trimming: 4 bases; junction bases outside the gene matches: 11. This CDR3 spans 17 amino acids. The CDR3 protein is CASSRIEGTGRYNEQFF. The CDR3, as DNA: TGTGCCAGCAGCCGTATAGAAGGGACAGGGAGGTACAATGAGCAGTTCTTC.

The V gene is TRBV2, the J gene TRBJ1-2; D call uncertain. The V end lost 3 bases, the J end lost 1 base, and 9 bases lay between the germline ends. The CDR3 has 14 amino acids. The germline gives CDR1 SNHLY, CDR2 FYNNEI. The CDR3: CASSDRRGNYGYTF. DNA of the CDR3: TGTGCCAGCAGTGATAGAAGAGGTAACTATGGCTACACCTTC. The variable domain in full, with the rest retrieved from reference TRBV2 and TRBJ1-2, is EPEVTQTPSHQVTQMGQEVILRCVPISNHLYFYWYRQILGQKVEFLVSFYNNEISEKSEIFDDQFSVERPDGSNFTLKIRSTKLEDSAMYFCASSDRRGNYGYTFGSGTRLTVV.

The chain links TRBV27 to TRBJ1-2; no reliable D call. Germline lookup yields CDR1 MNHEY and CDR2 SMNVEV (reference sequence). V shed 4 bases and J shed 6 bases, with 12 bases lying between them. The CDR3 is 13 amino acids. CDR3 region: CASSSLRGDGYTF. In nucleotides, the CDR3 is TGTGCCAGCAGTTCCTTACGGGGAGATGGCTACACCTTC.